These 9 T cell receptor beta chains came from one sample sequenced in a study of tumor-infiltrating lymphocytes in primary liver carcinoma. The template, around 520 ng total RNA, yielded TCR beta cDNA made with a constant-region primer. For TCR beta, libraries were produced by three nested multiplex PCR rounds using slightly modified ARM-PCR. Forward primers for TRBV1-TRBV30 and a C-beta reverse primer served the first two PCR rounds, at about 11 cycles each. MiXCR was run by TCRdb on the multiplex PCR reads, yielding one entry per CDR3 protein. The profile covers about 190,000 distinct CDR3 sequences, with around 85% appearing a single time and 15% to 20% taken by the ten largest. Each 20-30 mg portion of unsorted bulk tissue served as the source for co-extraction of RNA and DNA. Material: tumor tissue from primary liver carcinoma. These receptors were collected from a man aged 40-49 years with primary liver carcinoma and hepatitis B virus infection.

V usage is TRBV29-1 and J usage is TRBJ1-2; no firm D call. Between the trimmed V and J ends, which lost 7 bases and 2 bases, there was a span of 8 bases. The V gene's germline CDR1 is SQVTM and CDR2 ANQGSEA. The CDR3 consists of 11 residues. The CDR3 here is CSGGVNYGYTF. The CDR3 DNA sequence: TGCAGCGGAGGAGTGAACTATGGCTACACCTTC.

This clonotype was seen a single time. Just one base apart from a much larger clone, this may be a read error. The rearrangement uses TRBV9 and TRBJ1-1, with D perhaps TRBD1 (6 bases). This CDR3 spans 15 amino acids. Germline V gene sequence: CDR1 SGDLS, CDR2 YYNGEE. In DNA form, the CDR3 reads TGTGCCAGCAGCGTAGATGGACAGCCGATCACTGAAACTTTCTTT. Its translation: CASSVDGQPITETFF.

Note on this clonotype: It may be a read error: a sequence one base away is much more abundant. V and J are TRBV5-1 and TRBJ2-1; 9 nucleotides match TRBD2. The V gene's germline CDR1 is SGHRS and CDR2 YFSETQ. The CDR3 covers 18 residues. CDR3 nucleotides: TGCCCCAGCAGCTTGGCCCCAACTAGCGGGTCTCTAAACAATGAGCAGTTCTTC. This sequence encodes CPSSLAPTSGSLNNEQFF.

As concerns this clonotype: A read error may produce the germline difference seen at one junction end. The V call is TRBV11-3, the J call TRBJ2-1; D might be TRBD2 (5 bases). Germline V gene data show CDR1 as SGHNT and CDR2 as YENEEA. The CDR3 is made up of 12 amino acids. The CDR3 region is CASSLNANEDFF. Written as DNA, the CDR3 is TGTGCCAGCAGCTTAAATGCCAATGAGGACTTCTTT. The full variable domain, completed using reference TRBV11-3 and TRBJ2-1, is EAGVVQSPRYKIIEKKQPVAFWCNPISGHNTLYWYLQNLGQGPELLIRYENEEAVDDSQLPKDRFSAERLKGVDSTLKIQPAELGDSAVYLCASSLNANEDFFGPGTRLTVL.

This clonotype has a handful of counts. The chain links TRBV6-2 or TRBV6-3 to TRBJ2-3; 7 bases are shared with TRBD2. Germline-derived CDR1 and CDR2 are MNHEY and SVGEGT. The J segment lost 6 bases and the V segment lost 3 bases, leaving 12 bases of the junction unmatched. The CDR3 is 16 residues long. The CDR3 DNA sequence: TGTGCCAGCAGTTATAACAAGGCGGGAGTAAGTGATACGCAGTATTTT. Its translation: CASSYNKAGVSDTQYF.

Note on this clonotype: This could be a read error, since a much larger clone is one nucleotide away. V is TRBV30 and J is TRBJ1-5, with D unresolved. The germline V gene encodes CDR1 GTSNPN and CDR2 SVGIG (reference sequence). The CDR3 has 13 residues. Trimming removed 2 bases at V and 8 bases at J, with 13 bases between. The CDR3: CAWSRLHGEPQHF. The CDR3 coding sequence is TGTGCCTGGAGTAGGCTTCATGGGGAGCCCCAGCATTTT.

Comments on this clonotype: Mismatch with germline at one junction end may stem from a read error. The rearrangement links TRBV11-1 to TRBJ2-4; 11 bases fit TRBD2. CDR3 length: 17 residues. In germline, CDR1 is SGHAT, CDR2 FQDESV (reference sequence). The CDR3 loop is CASSFPETSGTKNIQNF. CDR3 sequence (DNA): TGTGCCAGCAGCTTTCCCGAGACTAGCGGGACCAAAAACATTCAAAATTTC.

On this clonotype: Lacking the conserved final phenylalanine or tryptophan, this CDR3 likely reflects a read error. CDR3 residues: CASSLAWPGGSYEQYL. CDR3 nucleotide sequence: TGTGCCAGCAGTTTGGCCTGGCCAGGGGGCAGCTACGAGCAGTACTTA. V gene TRBV5-5 combines with J gene TRBJ2-7; 8 positions agree with TRBD1. Germline assignment: CDR1 SGHKS and CDR2 YYEKEE (reference sequence). CDR3 size: 16 residues.

On this clonotype itself: A much more abundant neighbour one base away suggests this may be a read error. The rearrangement links TRBV4-1 to TRBJ2-1; 9 nucleotides agree with TRBD2. The germline CDR1 and CDR2 sequences are MGHRA and YSYEKL. This CDR3 region has 15 residues. V lost 3 bases, J lost 11 bases, and 11 bases stayed unmatched. The CDR3 DNA reads TGCGCCAGCAGCCAGGGGTTAGCGGGAGTGAATAAGCAGTTCTTC. This codes for CASSQGLAGVNKQFF.